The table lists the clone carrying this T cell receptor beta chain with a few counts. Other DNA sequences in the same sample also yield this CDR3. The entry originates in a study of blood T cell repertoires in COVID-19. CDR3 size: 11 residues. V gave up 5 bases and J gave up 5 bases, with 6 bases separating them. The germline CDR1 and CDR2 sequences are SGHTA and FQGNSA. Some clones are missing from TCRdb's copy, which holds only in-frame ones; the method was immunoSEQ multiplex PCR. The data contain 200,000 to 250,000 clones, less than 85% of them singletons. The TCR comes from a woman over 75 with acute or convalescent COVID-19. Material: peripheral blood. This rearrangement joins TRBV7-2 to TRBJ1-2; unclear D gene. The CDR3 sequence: CASSLRYGYTF. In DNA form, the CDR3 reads TGTGCCAGCAGCCTAAGATATGGCTACACCTTC.